One and the same sample provided the 9 T cell receptor beta chains below, sequenced in a study of blood T cell repertoires in COVID-19. Only in-frame clones appear in the TCRdb table, and some are missing; sequencing was by immunoSEQ multiplex PCR. The table has approximately 470,000 clones, about 85% seen once. Source material: PBMCs or T cells enriched from blood (not recorded which). The receptors stem from a woman aged 18-35 years who had recovered from COVID-19.

The chain couples TRBV19 to TRBJ2-7; D may be TRBD1 (6 bases). Germline V lookup: CDR1 LNHDA, CDR2 SQIVND (reference sequence). This CDR3 is built from 11 residues. V dropped 7 bases and J dropped 4 bases, with 8 bases sitting between them. The CDR3 sequence is CASKGDYEQYF. The CDR3 region has the DNA TGTGCCAGTAAGGGGGATTACGAGCAGTACTTC.

The chain links TRBV6-5 to TRBJ1-1; D uncertain. Trimming left V 6 bases short and J 3 bases short, with 14 bases between. Germline V gene data show CDR1 as MNHEY and CDR2 as SVGAGI. The CDR3 covers 14 residues. CDR3 region: CASSPLRGDTEAFF. Written as DNA, the CDR3 is TGTGCCAGCAGCCCCCTGCGGGGAGACACTGAAGCTTTCTTT.

This clone was observed a few times. V gene TRBV5-5 combines with J gene TRBJ1-5; a possible D gene is TRBD1 (6 bases). V was cut by 4 bases and J by 5 bases, with 10 bases left in between. The V gene's germline CDR1 is SGHKS and CDR2 YYEKEE (reference sequence). There are 13 residues in the CDR3. The CDR3: CASSGQWDQPQHF. The CDR3, as DNA: TGTGCCAGCAGCGGACAGTGGGATCAGCCCCAGCATTTT.

This chain connects TRBV30 to TRBJ1-1; tentatively, D is TRBD1 (5 bases). The CDR3 loop spans 13 amino acids. Per germline, CDR1 GTSNPN and CDR2 SVGIG (reference sequence). The V end was cut by 1 base, the J end by 7 bases, with 13 bases between. In DNA form, the CDR3 reads TGTGCCTGGAGTGGTCAGGGAAGGGGTGAAGCTTTCTTT. Amino acid sequence: CAWSGQGRGEAFF.

The rearrangement links TRBV10-3 to TRBJ2-1; D might be TRBD2 (6 bases). The V gene's germline CDR1 is ENHRY and CDR2 SYGVKD. The CDR3 has 17 residues. Trimming took 5 bases from V and 4 from J, leaving 21 bases between them. The CDR3 loop reads CAISRDFSHAFYNEQFF. The CDR3 bases are TGTGCCATCAGTAGGGACTTCTCTCACGCATTTTACAATGAGCAGTTCTTC.

The rearrangement uses TRBV11-2 and TRBJ1-1; D possibly corresponds to TRBD1 (6 bases). V was shortened by 2 bases and J by 0 bases, with 13 bases between the two germline ends. CDR1 is SGHAT and CDR2 is FQNNGV in the germline V gene. The CDR3 loop spans 16 amino acids. CDR3 region: CASSLLTGNMNTEAFF. The CDR3 DNA follows: TGTGCCAGCAGCTTACTGACAGGTAACATGAACACTGAAGCTTTCTTT.

The rearrangement joins TRBV10-3 to TRBJ1-1, with 8 bases matching TRBD1. The CDR3 runs 14 residues. The trim removed 0 bases at V and 11 bases at J, leaving 8 bases unmatched. The V gene's germline CDR1 is ENHRY and CDR2 SYGVKD. The CDR3 region has the DNA TGTGCCATCAGTGAGTCGTTGGACAGGGCAGTGGCTTTCTTT. It specifies CAISESLDRAVAFF.

The chain carries TRBV2 and TRBJ1-3; 12 bases are a match to TRBD1. Trimming took 6 bases from V and 2 from J; bases not matched to a gene: 5. The CDR3 consists of 16 residues. Germline V gives CDR1 SNHLY, CDR2 FYNNEI. For the CDR3, the DNA is TGTGCCAGCAGCGGGGACAGGGGGCCGGCTGGAAACACCATATATTTT. Translation gives CASSGDRGPAGNTIYF.

The chain employs TRBV5-1 and TRBJ1-2; D is unclear. V lost 3 bases to trimming and J lost 3 bases, with 12 bases between them. CDR3 size: 14 residues. CDR1 and CDR2 (germline): SGHRS, YFSETQ. The CDR3 spells CASSSYPGDYGYTF. Written as DNA, the CDR3 is TGCGCCAGCAGCTCCTACCCCGGGGACTATGGCTACACCTTC.